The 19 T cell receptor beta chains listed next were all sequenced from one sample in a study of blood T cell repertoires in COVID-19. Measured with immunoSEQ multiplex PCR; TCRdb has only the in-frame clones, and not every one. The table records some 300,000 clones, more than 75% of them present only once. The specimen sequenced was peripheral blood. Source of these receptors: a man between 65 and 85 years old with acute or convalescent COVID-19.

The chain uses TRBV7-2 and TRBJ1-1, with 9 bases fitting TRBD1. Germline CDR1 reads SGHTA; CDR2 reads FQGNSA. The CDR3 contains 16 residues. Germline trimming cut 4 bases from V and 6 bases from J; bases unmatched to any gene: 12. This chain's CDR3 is CASSSHRGLSGAEAFF. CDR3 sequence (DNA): TGTGCCAGCAGCTCCCACAGGGGGCTTTCGGGCGCTGAAGCTTTCTTT. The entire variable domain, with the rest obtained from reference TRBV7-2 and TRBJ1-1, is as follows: GAGVSQSPSNKVTEKGKDVELRCDPISGHTALYWYRQSLGQGLEFLIYFQGNSAPDKSGLPSDRFSAERTGGSVSTLTIQRTQQEDSAVYLCASSSHRGLSGAEAFFGQGTRLTVV.

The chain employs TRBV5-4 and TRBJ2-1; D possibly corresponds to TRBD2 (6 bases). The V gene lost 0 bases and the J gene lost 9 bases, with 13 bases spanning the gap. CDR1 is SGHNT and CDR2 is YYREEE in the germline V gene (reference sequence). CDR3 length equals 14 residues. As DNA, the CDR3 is TGTGCCAGCAGCTTGGGATGGGGAGGTGGTGAGCAGTTCTTC. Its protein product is CASSLGWGGGEQFF. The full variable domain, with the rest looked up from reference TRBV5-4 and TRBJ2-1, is ETGVTQSPTHLIKTRGQQVTLRCSSQSGHNTVSWYQQALGQGPQFIFQYYREEENGRGNFPPRFSGLQFPNYSSELNVNALELDDSALYLCASSLGWGGGEQFFGPGTRLTVL.

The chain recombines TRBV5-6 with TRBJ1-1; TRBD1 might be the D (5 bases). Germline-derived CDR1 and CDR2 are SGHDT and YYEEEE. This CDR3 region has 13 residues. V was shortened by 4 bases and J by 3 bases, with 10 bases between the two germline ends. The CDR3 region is CASSRGLDTEAFF. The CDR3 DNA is TGTGCCAGCAGCAGGGGACTGGACACTGAAGCTTTCTTT.

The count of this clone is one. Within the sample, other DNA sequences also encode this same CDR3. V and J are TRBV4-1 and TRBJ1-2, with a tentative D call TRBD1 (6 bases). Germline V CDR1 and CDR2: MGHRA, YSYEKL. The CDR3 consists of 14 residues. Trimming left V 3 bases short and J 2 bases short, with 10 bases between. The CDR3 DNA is TGCGCCAGCAGCCAGGGGGCCCAAAACTATGGCTACACCTTC. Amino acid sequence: CASSQGAQNYGYTF.

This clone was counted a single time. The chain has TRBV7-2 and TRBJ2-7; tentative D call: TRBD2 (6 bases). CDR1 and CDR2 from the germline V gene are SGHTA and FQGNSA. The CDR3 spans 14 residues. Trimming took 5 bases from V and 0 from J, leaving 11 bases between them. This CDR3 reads CASSPTGVSYEQYF. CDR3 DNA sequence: TGTGCCAGCAGCCCGACGGGGGTCTCCTACGAGCAGTACTTC.

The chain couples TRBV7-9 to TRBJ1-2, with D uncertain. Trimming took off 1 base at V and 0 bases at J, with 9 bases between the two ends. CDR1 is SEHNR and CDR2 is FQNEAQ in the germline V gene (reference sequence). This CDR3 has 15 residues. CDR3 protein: CASSLDIATNYGYTF. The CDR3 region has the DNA TGTGCCAGCAGCTTAGACATCGCCACTAACTATGGCTACACCTTC.

For the CDR3, the DNA is TGTGCCAGCAGTCGCGTTCTTGCCGAATCCTACGAGCAGTACTTC. Its translation is CASSRVLAESYEQYF. This chain uses TRBV6-2 or TRBV6-3 with TRBJ2-7; D is unresolved. The V gene lost 5 bases and the J gene lost 1 base, with 15 bases spanning the gap. Germline values: CDR1 MNHEY, CDR2 SVGEGT. The CDR3 runs to 15 residues.

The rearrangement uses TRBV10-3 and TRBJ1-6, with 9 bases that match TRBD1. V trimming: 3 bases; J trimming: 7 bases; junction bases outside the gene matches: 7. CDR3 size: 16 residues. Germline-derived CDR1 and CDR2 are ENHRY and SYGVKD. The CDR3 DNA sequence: TGTGCCATCAGTGAACCGGGACAGGGTAAGAATTCACCCCTCCACTTT. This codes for CAISEPGQGKNSPLHF.

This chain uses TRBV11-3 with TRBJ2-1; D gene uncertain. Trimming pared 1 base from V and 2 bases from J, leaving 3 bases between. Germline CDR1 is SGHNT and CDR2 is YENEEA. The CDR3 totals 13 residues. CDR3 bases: TGTGCCAGCAGCTTAGCAACCTACAATGAGCAGTTCTTC. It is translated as CASSLATYNEQFF.

CDR3: CASSESTGLYSPLHF. The CDR3 DNA reads TGTGCCAGCAGCGAGTCGACAGGTCTTTATTCACCCCTCCACTTT. The J gene is TRBJ1-6, the V gene TRBV9; a weak D match, TRBD1 (6 bases). Germline-derived CDR1 and CDR2 are SGDLS and YYNGEE. Trimming took 3 bases from V and 8 from J, leaving 15 bases between them. This CDR3 region has 15 residues.

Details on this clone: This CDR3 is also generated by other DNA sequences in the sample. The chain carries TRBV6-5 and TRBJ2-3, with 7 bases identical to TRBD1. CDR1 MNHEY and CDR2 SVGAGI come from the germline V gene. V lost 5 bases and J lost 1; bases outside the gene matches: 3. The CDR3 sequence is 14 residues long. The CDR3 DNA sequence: TGTGCCAGCAGTCCCGACAGGGGCACAGATACGCAGTATTTT. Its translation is CASSPDRGTDTQYF.

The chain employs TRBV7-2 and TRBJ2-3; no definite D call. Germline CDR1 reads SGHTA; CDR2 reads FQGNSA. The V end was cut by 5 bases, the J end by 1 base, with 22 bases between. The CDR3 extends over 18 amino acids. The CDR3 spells CASSPNAGSTTGTDTQYF. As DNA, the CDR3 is TGTGCCAGCAGCCCCAATGCCGGATCAACTACCGGCACAGATACGCAGTATTTT.

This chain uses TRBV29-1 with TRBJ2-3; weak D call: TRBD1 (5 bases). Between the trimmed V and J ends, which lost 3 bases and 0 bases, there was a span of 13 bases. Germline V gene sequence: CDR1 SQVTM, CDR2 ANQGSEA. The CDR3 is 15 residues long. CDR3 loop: CSVDNRRLSTDTQYF. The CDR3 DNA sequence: TGCAGCGTTGATAACAGGAGACTTAGCACAGATACGCAGTATTTT.

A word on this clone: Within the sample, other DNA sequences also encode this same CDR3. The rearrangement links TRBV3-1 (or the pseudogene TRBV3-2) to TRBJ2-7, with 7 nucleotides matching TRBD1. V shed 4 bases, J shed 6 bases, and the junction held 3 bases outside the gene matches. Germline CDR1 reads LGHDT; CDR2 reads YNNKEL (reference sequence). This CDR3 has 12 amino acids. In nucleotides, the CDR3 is TGTGCCAGCAGCCCCACAGGGGCCGAGCAGTACTTC. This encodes CASSPTGAEQYF.

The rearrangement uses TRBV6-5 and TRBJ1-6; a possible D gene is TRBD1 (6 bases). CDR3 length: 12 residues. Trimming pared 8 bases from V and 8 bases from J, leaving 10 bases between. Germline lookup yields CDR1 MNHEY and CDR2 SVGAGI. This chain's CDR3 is CASRYRDSPLHF. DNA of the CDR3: TGTGCCAGCCGGTACAGGGATTCACCCCTCCACTTT.

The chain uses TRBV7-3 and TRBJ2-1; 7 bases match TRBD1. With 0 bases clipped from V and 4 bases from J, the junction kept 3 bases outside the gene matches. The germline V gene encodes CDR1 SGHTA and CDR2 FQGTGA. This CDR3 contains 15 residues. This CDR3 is CASSLTGQIYNEQFF. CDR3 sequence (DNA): TGTGCCAGCAGCTTAACGGGACAGATATACAATGAGCAGTTCTTC. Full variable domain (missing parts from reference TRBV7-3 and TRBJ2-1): GAGVSQTPSNKVTEKGKYVELRCDPISGHTALYWYRQSLGQGPEFLIYFQGTGAADDSGLPNDRFFAVRPEGSVSTLKIQRTERGDSAVYLCASSLTGQIYNEQFFGPGTRLTVL.

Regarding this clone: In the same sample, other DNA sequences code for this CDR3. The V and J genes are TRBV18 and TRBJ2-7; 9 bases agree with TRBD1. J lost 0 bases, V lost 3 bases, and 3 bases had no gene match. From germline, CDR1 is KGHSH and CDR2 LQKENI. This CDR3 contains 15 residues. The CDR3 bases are TGTGCCAGCTCACCCGGGACAGGGCTCTCCTACGAGCAGTACTTC. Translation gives CASSPGTGLSYEQYF. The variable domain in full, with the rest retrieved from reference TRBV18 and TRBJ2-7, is NAGVMQNPRHLVRRRGQEARLRCSPMKGHSHVYWYRQLPEEGLKFMVYLQKENIIDESGMPKERFSAEFPKEGPSILRIQQVVRGDSAAYFCASSPGTGLSYEQYFGPGTRLTVT.

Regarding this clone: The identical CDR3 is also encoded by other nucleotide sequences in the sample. Written as DNA, the CDR3 is TGTGCCAGCTCACCAGGGACAGTGAACACCGGGGAGCTGTTTTTT. It yields the protein CASSPGTVNTGELFF. The rearrangement links TRBV18 to TRBJ2-2; TRBD1 agrees at 7 bases. Germline V CDR1 and CDR2: KGHSH, LQKENI. The CDR3 length is 15 residues. With 2 bases clipped from V and 1 base from J, the junction kept 1 base outside the gene matches.

CDR3 sequence reads: CASSEGHPSNQPQHF. The CDR3 nucleotides are TGTGCCAGCAGTGAAGGTCATCCAAGCAATCAGCCCCAGCATTTT. The chain combines TRBV2 with TRBJ1-5; D is unclear. There are 15 residues in the CDR3. Deletions cut 1 base from V and 1 base from J, with 8 bases between. The germline V gene has CDR1 SNHLY and CDR2 FYNNEI.